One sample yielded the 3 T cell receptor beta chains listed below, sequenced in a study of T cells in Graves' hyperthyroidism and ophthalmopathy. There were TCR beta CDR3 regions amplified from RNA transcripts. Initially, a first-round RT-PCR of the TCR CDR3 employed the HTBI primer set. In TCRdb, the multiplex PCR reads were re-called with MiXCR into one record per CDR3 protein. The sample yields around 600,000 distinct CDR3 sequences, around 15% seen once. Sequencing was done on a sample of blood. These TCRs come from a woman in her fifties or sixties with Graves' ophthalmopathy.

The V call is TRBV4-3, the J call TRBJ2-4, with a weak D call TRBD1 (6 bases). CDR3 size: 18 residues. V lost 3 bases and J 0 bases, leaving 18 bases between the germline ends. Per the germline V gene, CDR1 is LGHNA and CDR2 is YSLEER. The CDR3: CASSHATGSTLAKNIQYF. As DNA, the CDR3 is TGCGCCAGCAGCCATGCTACAGGGTCCACCCTAGCCAAAAACATTCAGTACTTC.

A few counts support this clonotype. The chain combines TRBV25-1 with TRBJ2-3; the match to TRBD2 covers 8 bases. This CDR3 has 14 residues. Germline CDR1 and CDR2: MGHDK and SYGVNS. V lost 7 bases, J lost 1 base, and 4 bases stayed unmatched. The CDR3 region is CASIAGGGTDTQYF. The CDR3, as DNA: TGTGCCAGCATTGCGGGAGGAGGCACAGATACGCAGTATTTT.

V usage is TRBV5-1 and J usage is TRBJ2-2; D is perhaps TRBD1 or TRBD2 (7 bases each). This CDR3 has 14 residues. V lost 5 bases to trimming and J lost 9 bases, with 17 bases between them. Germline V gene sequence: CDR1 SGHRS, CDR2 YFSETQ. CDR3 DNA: TGCGCCAGCAGTGTTGCAGGGGGGGGCCGGGAGCTGTTTTTT. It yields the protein CASSVAGGGRELFF.